The 8 T cell receptor beta chains in this list originate from one sample, sequenced in a study of glioma-infiltrating T cells after dendritic cell vaccination. Sequenced by immunoSEQ multiplex PCR; TCRdb stores in-frame clones only, minus some. The table shows under 40,000 clones, with 90% occurring only once. The sample here was blood, taken before dendritic cell vaccination. Receptors originate from a human donor with glioblastoma.

This clone was picked up one time. The chain is built from TRBV5-1 and TRBJ1-1; TRBD1 might be the D (6 bases). The CDR3 runs 15 residues. Germline V gene data show CDR1 as SGHRS and CDR2 as YFSETQ. V lost 4 bases, J lost 3 bases, and 16 bases lay in between. The CDR3 reads CASSPGQIWDTEAFF. CDR3 DNA: TGCGCCAGCAGCCCCGGACAGATTTGGGACACTGAAGCTTTCTTT.

This rearrangement joins TRBV12-5 to TRBJ2-7, with TRBD2 as a possible D gene (5 bases). The length of the CDR3 is 13 residues. The germline V gene encodes CDR1 LGHNT and CDR2 FRNRAP. The ends were cut back, 3 bases at V and 3 bases at J, with 9 bases in the middle. Here the CDR3 DNA reads TGTGCTAGTGGTTTTGAGCGGAACTACGAGCAGTACTTC. Amino acid sequence: CASGFERNYEQYF.

The chain is built from TRBV4-1 and TRBJ2-6; 8 positions match TRBD1. The CDR3 is 17 residues long. The germline gives CDR1 MGHRA, CDR2 YSYEKL. V lost 0 bases, J lost 2 bases, and 3 bases stayed unmatched. The CDR3 DNA reads as TGCGCCAGCAGCCAAGATGACAGGGGAGCTGGGGCCAACGTCCTGACTTTC. Translation: CASSQDDRGAGANVLTF.

The rearrangement links TRBV5-1 to TRBJ2-5, with D possibly being TRBD2 (5 bases). V dropped 0 bases and J dropped 1 base, with 10 bases sitting between them. The germline CDR1 and CDR2 sequences are SGHRS and YFSETQ. The CDR3 contains 15 residues. The CDR3 DNA reads as TGCGCCAGCAGCTTGGTGCCGGCGGGCCAAGAGACCCAGTACTTC. Its protein product is CASSLVPAGQETQYF. Filled out from reference TRBV5-1 and TRBJ2-5, the complete variable domain reads KAGVTQTPRYLIKTRGQQVTLSCSPISGHRSVSWYQQTPGQGLQFLFEYFSETQRNKGNFPGRFSGRQFSNSRSEMNVSTLELGDSALYLCASSLVPAGQETQYFGPGTRLLVL.

This chain joins TRBV12-5 and TRBJ2-2, with 11 bases identical to TRBD2. CDR1 and CDR2 from the germline V gene are LGHNT and FRNRAP. V lost 7 bases to trimming and J lost 3 bases; unmatched junction nucleotides: 4. This CDR3 is 15 amino acids long. CDR3 region: CASAKLAGDTGELFF. Here the CDR3 DNA reads TGTGCTAGTGCCAAACTAGCGGGAGACACCGGGGAGCTGTTTTTT.

The rearrangement joins TRBV19 to TRBJ2-5; tentatively, D is TRBD2 (6 bases). The J call may not be correct, given that the DNA end is closer to TRBJ2-7. CDR1 LNHDA and CDR2 SQIVND come from the germline V gene (reference sequence). The CDR3 runs 16 residues. The CDR3 nucleotides are TGTGCCAGTAGTATCCATCCAAGACTAGAATACGACGAGCAGTACTTC. It codes for CASSIHPRLEYDEQYF.

J is TRBJ2-1 and V is TRBV6-6; 9 bases line up with TRBD1. With 6 bases clipped from V and 8 bases from J, the junction kept 11 bases outside the gene matches. Per the germline V gene, CDR1 is MNHNY and CDR2 is SVGAGI (reference sequence). The CDR3 extends over 15 amino acids. CDR3 residues: CASRNRDRAWDEQFF. The CDR3 nucleotides are TGTGCCAGCAGGAACCGGGACAGGGCTTGGGATGAGCAGTTCTTC.

This clone is a singleton in its sample. The genes are TRBV5-4 and TRBJ2-1; 11 nucleotides align to TRBD2. Germline V lookup: CDR1 SGHNT, CDR2 YYREEE (reference sequence). This CDR3 is built from 17 residues. Losses at the gene ends were 0 bases for V and 5 bases for J; bases not matched to a gene: 7. The CDR3 spells CASSLAPPSGGNNEQFF. DNA of the CDR3: TGTGCCAGCAGCTTGGCACCGCCTAGCGGGGGGAACAATGAGCAGTTCTTC. Full variable domain (missing parts from reference TRBV5-4 and TRBJ2-1): ETGVTQSPTHLIKTRGQQVTLRCSSQSGHNTVSWYQQALGQGPQFIFQYYREEENGRGNFPPRFSGLQFPNYSSELNVNALELDDSALYLCASSLAPPSGGNNEQFFGPGTRLTVL.